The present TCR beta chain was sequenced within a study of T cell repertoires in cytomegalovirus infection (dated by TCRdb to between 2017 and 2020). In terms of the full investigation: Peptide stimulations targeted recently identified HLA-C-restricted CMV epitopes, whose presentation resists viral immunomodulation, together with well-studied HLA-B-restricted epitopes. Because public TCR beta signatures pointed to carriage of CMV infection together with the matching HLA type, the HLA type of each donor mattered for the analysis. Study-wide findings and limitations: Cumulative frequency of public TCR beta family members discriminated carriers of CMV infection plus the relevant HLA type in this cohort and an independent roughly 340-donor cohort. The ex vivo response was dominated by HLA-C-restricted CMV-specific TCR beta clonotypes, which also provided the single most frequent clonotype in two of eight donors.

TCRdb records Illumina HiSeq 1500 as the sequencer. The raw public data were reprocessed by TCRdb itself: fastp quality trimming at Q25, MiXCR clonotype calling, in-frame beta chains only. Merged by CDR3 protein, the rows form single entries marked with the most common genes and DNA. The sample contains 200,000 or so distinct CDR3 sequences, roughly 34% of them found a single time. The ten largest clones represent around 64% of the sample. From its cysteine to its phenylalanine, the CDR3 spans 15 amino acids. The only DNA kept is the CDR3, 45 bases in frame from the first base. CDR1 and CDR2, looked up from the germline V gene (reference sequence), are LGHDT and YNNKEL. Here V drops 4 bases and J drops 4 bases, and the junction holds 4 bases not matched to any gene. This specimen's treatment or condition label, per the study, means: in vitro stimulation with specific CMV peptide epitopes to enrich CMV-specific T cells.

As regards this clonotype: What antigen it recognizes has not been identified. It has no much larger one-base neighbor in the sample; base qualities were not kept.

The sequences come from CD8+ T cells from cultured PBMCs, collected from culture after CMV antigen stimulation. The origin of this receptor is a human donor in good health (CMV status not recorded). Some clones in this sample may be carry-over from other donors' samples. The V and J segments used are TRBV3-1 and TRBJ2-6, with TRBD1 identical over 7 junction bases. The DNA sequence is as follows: TGTGCCAGCAGCCTTGACAGGGAGGGGGCCAACGTCCTGACTTTC. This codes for CASSLDREGANVLTF.